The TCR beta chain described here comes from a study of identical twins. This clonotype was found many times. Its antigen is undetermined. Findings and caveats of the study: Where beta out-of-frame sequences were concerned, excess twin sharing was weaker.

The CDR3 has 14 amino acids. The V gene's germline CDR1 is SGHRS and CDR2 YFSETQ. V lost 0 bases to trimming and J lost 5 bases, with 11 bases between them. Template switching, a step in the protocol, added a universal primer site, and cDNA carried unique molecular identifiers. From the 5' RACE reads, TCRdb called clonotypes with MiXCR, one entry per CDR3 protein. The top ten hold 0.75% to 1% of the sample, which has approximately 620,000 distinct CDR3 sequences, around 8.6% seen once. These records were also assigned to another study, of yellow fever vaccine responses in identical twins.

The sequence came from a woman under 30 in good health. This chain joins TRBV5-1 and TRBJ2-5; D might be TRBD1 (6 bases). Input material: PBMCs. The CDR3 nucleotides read TGCGCCAGCAGCTTGGACAGGGTTGGCGAGACCCAGTACTTC. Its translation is CASSLDRVGETQYF. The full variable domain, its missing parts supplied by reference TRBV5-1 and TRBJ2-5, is KAGVTQTPRYLIKTRGQQVTLSCSPISGHRSVSWYQQTPGQGLQFLFEYFSETQRNKGNFPGRFSGRQFSNSRSEMNVSTLELGDSALYLCASSLDRVGETQYFGPGTRLLVL.